This TCR beta chain was observed in a study of shared clonotypes between healthy human individuals. Study information: Donors consisted of two women and a few men between 18 and 49.

Tens of thousands of T cell genomes, or about 290 ng DNA, went into unsorted PBMC replicate PCRs. In the source study's methods: ImmunoSEQ yielded junction-only sequences lacking quality scores, so filtering differed. Some clones are missing from TCRdb's copy, which holds only in-frame ones; the method was immunoSEQ multiplex PCR. That table supplies the V and J calls and clone size; D and trimming were determined from the DNA. This table holds 75,000 to 100,000 clones, around 47% found once. Losses at the gene ends were 4 bases for V and 4 bases for J; bases not matched to a gene: 8. The germline CDR1 and CDR2 sequences are MGHDK and SYGVNS. The CDR3 runs to 16 residues.

The rearrangement uses TRBV25-1 and TRBJ1-5; TRBD1 matches 9 bases. Source material: PBMCs. The source is a woman aged 40 to 50 in good health. Some clones in this sample may be carry-over from other donors' samples. The CDR3: CASSGGRDRANQPQHF. The CDR3 DNA reads TGTGCCAGCAGTGGCGGCCGGGACAGGGCGAATCAGCCCCAGCATTTT.